These 30 T cell receptor beta chains were sequenced from one sample in a study of technical replicates of blood from a handful of donors. Data came from immunoSEQ multiplex PCR; TCRdb stores just in-frame clones and leaves some out. The sample yields some 82,000 clones, around 97% seen once. Source material: T cells isolated from PBMCs. These receptors originate from a human donor in good health.

The V and J genes are TRBV15 and TRBJ1-5; D remains unclear. Germline CDR1 LNHNV, CDR2 YYDKDF (reference sequence). This CDR3 comprises 14 residues. V was cut by 0 bases and J by 6 bases, with 9 bases left in between. The CDR3 region has the DNA TGTGCCACCAGCAGAGATGCCGTAGCTCAGCCCCAGCATTTT. Encoded protein: CATSRDAVAQPQHF.

The chain uses TRBV20-1 and TRBJ2-3; D not resolved. Trimming removed 5 bases at V and 6 bases at J, with 9 bases between. The CDR3 consists of 11 residues. Germline lookup yields CDR1 DFQATT and CDR2 SNEGSKA (reference sequence). CDR3 in DNA: TGCAGTGCTCAGTATGGCGATACGCAGTATTTT. Its protein is CSAQYGDTQYF.

The chain couples TRBV28 to TRBJ2-7; D may be TRBD1 (6 bases). The germline V gene has CDR1 MDHEN and CDR2 SYDVKM. V lost 8 bases and J 4 bases, leaving 15 bases between the germline ends. This CDR3 comprises 13 residues. The CDR3 region is CASALHQGYEQYF. CDR3 sequence (DNA): TGTGCCAGCGCCCTACATCAGGGGTACGAGCAGTACTTC.

The J gene is TRBJ2-1, the V gene TRBV6-5; 10 nucleotides line up with TRBD2. Per the germline V gene, CDR1 is MNHEY and CDR2 is SVGAGI. V shed 6 bases and J 2 bases; nucleotides not matched to a gene: 1. The CDR3 totals 14 residues. Here the CDR3 DNA reads TGTGCCAGCAGCCTAGCGGGAGCCTACAATGAGCAGTTCTTC. It encodes CASSLAGAYNEQFF.

This clone appeared once. This chain uses TRBV5-5 with TRBJ1-1; 7 bases are shared with TRBD1. Germline assignment: CDR1 SGHKS and CDR2 YYEKEE (reference sequence). Trimming at V came to 0 bases and at J to 5 bases, leaving 7 bases not matched to a gene. This CDR3 is built from 15 residues. The CDR3 loop reads CASSLAGTAGTEAFF. In DNA form, the CDR3 reads TGTGCCAGCAGCTTGGCCGGGACAGCCGGTACTGAAGCTTTCTTT.

The chain uses TRBV5-1 and TRBJ2-1; 10 positions match TRBD1. V lost 1 base and J lost 9; bases outside the gene matches: 7. The CDR3 spans 15 residues. Germline CDR1 reads SGHRS; CDR2 reads YFSETQ. Written as DNA, the CDR3 is TGCGCCAGCAGCTTGACCGGGACAGGGGAGACTGAGCAGTTCTTC. This sequence encodes CASSLTGTGETEQFF.

V usage is TRBV5-1 and J usage is TRBJ2-7; the match to TRBD2 covers 10 bases. CDR1 is SGHRS, CDR2 YFSETQ, per germline. J lost 2 bases, V lost 1 base, and 3 bases had no gene match. The CDR3 has 15 residues. CDR3 residues: CASSLRAGGAYEQYF. In DNA form, the CDR3 reads TGCGCCAGCAGCTTGAGAGCGGGAGGGGCCTACGAGCAGTACTTC.

V usage is TRBV7-9 and J usage is TRBJ1-2; possibly TRBD1 for D (6 bases). The germline gives CDR1 SEHNR, CDR2 FQNEAQ (reference sequence). V shed 7 bases and J shed 7 bases, with 19 bases lying between them. The CDR3 has 14 amino acids. The CDR3 sequence is CASTDKNRVFGYTF. CDR3 sequence (DNA): TGTGCCAGCACCGATAAAAACAGGGTCTTTGGCTACACCTTC.

The chain has TRBV5-6 and TRBJ2-7; perhaps TRBD1 as D (5 bases). Germline values: CDR1 SGHDT, CDR2 YYEEEE. Trimming removed 0 bases from V and 7 bases from J, with 11 bases in between. This CDR3 comprises 13 residues. Written as DNA, the CDR3 is TGTGCCAGCAGCTTGGGACAGACCAGGGAGCAGTACTTC. Protein product: CASSLGQTREQYF.

The rearrangement uses TRBV19 and TRBJ1-3, with D possibly TRBD1 on 5 matching bases. The V gene's germline CDR1 is LNHDA and CDR2 SQIVND (reference sequence). This CDR3 is built from 15 residues. The germline V and J ends were trimmed by 6 bases and 2 bases, with 14 bases remaining between them. The CDR3 loop is CASRSRGLTGNTIYF. CDR3 nucleotide sequence: TGTGCCAGTAGGTCCCGGGGACTGACTGGAAACACCATATATTTT.

This sequence joins TRBV28 and TRBJ2-3; maybe TRBD2 (6 bases). V was trimmed by 6 bases and J by 5 bases, leaving 18 bases between them. Germline lookup yields CDR1 MDHEN and CDR2 SYDVKM. This CDR3 contains 15 residues. The CDR3 reads CASSPGAGPVDTQYF. DNA of the CDR3: TGTGCCAGCAGCCCCGGGGCGGGGCCTGTAGATACGCAGTATTTT.

The chain combines TRBV10-3 with TRBJ2-7; TRBD1 matches at 7 bases. Germline trimming cut 0 bases from V and 0 bases from J; bases unmatched to any gene: 8. There are 17 residues in the CDR3. Germline CDR1 is ENHRY and CDR2 is SYGVKD. CDR3 sequence: CAISESGQSLSSYEQYF. The CDR3 bases are TGTGCCATCAGTGAGTCGGGACAGTCACTTAGCTCCTACGAGCAGTACTTC.

This chain links TRBV10-2 with TRBJ2-5, with 9 bases matching TRBD2. The CDR3 has 16 residues. CDR1 is WSHSY, CDR2 SAAADI, per germline. The junction had 8 bases not matched to a gene; V was cut back by 6 bases and J by 0 bases. This CDR3 reads CASRTWAGGYQETQYF. Written as DNA, the CDR3 is TGCGCCAGCAGGACGTGGGCGGGGGGGTACCAAGAGACCCAGTACTTC.

The chain employs TRBV19 and TRBJ2-1, with D possibly TRBD2 on 5 matching bases. V lost 1 base and J 7 bases, leaving 11 bases between the germline ends. Per the germline V gene, CDR1 is LNHDA and CDR2 is SQIVND (reference sequence). CDR3 length: 14 residues. CDR3 bases: TGTGCCAGTAGTATAGGAGGACTTATGAATGAGCAGTTCTTC. Protein sequence: CASSIGGLMNEQFF.

This clone turned up a few times. The V call is TRBV27, the J call TRBJ2-5, with D unclear. Germline CDR1 reads MNHEY; CDR2 reads SMNVEV (reference sequence). This CDR3 comprises 11 residues. The V gene lost 3 bases and the J gene lost 4 bases, with 3 bases spanning the gap. CDR3: CASSFRETQYF. CDR3 sequence (DNA): TGTGCCAGCAGTTTCAGAGAGACCCAGTACTTC.

The genes are TRBV13 and TRBJ2-5, with D possibly TRBD1 on 6 matching bases. The CDR3 totals 17 residues. The V gene's germline CDR1 is PRHDT and CDR2 FYEKMQ (reference sequence). V was clipped by 2 bases and J by 0 bases, with 16 bases between them. In DNA, the CDR3 is TGTGCCAGCAGCTTATGGGGCAGGGGCGCGGACCAAGAGACCCAGTACTTC. The encoded protein is CASSLWGRGADQETQYF.

The CDR3 bases are TGTGCCAGCAGTGAAAGGCGCTTAGGATTCGGGACTGAAGCTTTCTTT. It specifies CASSERRLGFGTEAFF. This rearrangement joins TRBV6-1 to TRBJ1-1; D call uncertain. The CDR3 runs 16 residues. V was clipped by 2 bases and J by 5 bases, with 18 bases between them. In germline, CDR1 is MNHNS, CDR2 SASEGT.

V is TRBV5-1 and J is TRBJ1-2, with 7 bases fitting TRBD1. The J segment lost 0 bases and the V segment lost 4 bases, leaving 3 bases of the junction unmatched. Germline V lookup: CDR1 SGHRS, CDR2 YFSETQ. CDR3 length equals 14 residues. CDR3 in DNA: TGCGCCAGCAGCCTGGGGACAGCTAACTATGGCTACACCTTC. This codes for CASSLGTANYGYTF.

This chain connects TRBV7-6 to TRBJ1-2; 7 bases are a match to TRBD1. The germline V gene has CDR1 SGHVS and CDR2 FNYEAQ. V shed 1 base and J 2 bases; nucleotides not matched to a gene: 4. The CDR3 spans 15 residues. Here the CDR3 reads CASSLGSGQNYGYTF. CDR3 in DNA: TGTGCCAGCAGCTTAGGGTCGGGACAGAACTATGGCTACACCTTC. Using reference TRBV7-6 and TRBJ1-2 for the parts outside the CDR3, the full variable domain is GAGVSQSPRYKVTKRGQDVALRCDPISGHVSLYWYRQALGQGPEFLTYFNYEAQQDKSGLPNDRFSAERPEGSISTLTIQRTEQRDSAMYRCASSLGSGQNYGYTFGSGTRLTVV.

This rearrangement joins TRBV28 to TRBJ1-4; the match to TRBD1 covers 8 bases. Germline V CDR1 and CDR2: MDHEN, SYDVKM. V lost 5 bases, J lost 0 bases, and 5 bases stayed unmatched. This CDR3 is 16 amino acids long. The CDR3 protein is CASSRTGSATNEKLFF. In nucleotides, the CDR3 is TGTGCCAGCAGTCGGACAGGGTCTGCAACTAATGAAAAACTGTTTTTT.

V and J are TRBV10-2 and TRBJ1-2, with no clear D. The CDR3 has 13 residues. V was shortened by 5 bases and J by 4 bases, with 11 bases between the two germline ends. CDR1 WSHSY and CDR2 SAAADI come from the germline V gene. CDR3 sequence (DNA): TGCGCCAGCAGTCGCGGGTGGAGCTATGGCTACACCTTC. Translated, it gives CASSRGWSYGYTF.

J is TRBJ2-7 and V is TRBV10-2; 8 bases fit TRBD2. This CDR3 spans 15 amino acids. V lost 7 bases to trimming and J lost 2 bases; unmatched junction nucleotides: 10. CDR1 is WSHSY and CDR2 is SAAADI in the germline V gene. CDR3 DNA: TGCGCCAGCACCGAACCGACTAGCGCTCCCTACGAGCAGTACTTC. Translated: CASTEPTSAPYEQYF.

V is TRBV4-1 and J is TRBJ2-1; TRBD2 matches 12 bases. The CDR3 length is 15 residues. V trimming: 10 bases; J trimming: 8 bases; junction bases outside the gene matches: 12. Germline CDR1 reads MGHRA; CDR2 reads YSYEKL. CDR3 nucleotides: TGCGCCACCCGGGGACTAGCGGGCGCCTCCGATGAGCAGTTCTTC. Protein product: CATRGLAGASDEQFF.

This chain uses TRBV5-8 with TRBJ2-7, with 10 bases that match TRBD2. The ends lost 0 bases at V and 1 base at J; junction bases unmatched: 7. Germline V gives CDR1 SGHTS, CDR2 YDEGEE. This CDR3 is 17 amino acids long. CDR3 sequence reads: CASSLGLAGAPSYEQYF. The CDR3 coding sequence is TGTGCCAGCAGCTTGGGGCTAGCGGGGGCGCCGTCCTACGAGCAGTACTTC.

The rearrangement links TRBV5-1 to TRBJ2-3, with 14 positions matching TRBD2. CDR3 size: 17 residues. Germline V gene lookup returns CDR1 SGHRS and CDR2 YFSETQ. V dropped 0 bases and J dropped 5; count of bases not matched to a gene: 5. The CDR3 loop reads CASSLGGTSGRRDTQYF. The CDR3 DNA is TGCGCCAGCAGCTTGGGGGGGACTAGCGGGAGACGAGATACGCAGTATTTT.

The chain links TRBV7-9 to TRBJ2-7, with D possibly TRBD2 on 6 matching bases. Per the germline V gene, CDR1 is SEHNR and CDR2 is FQNEAQ (reference sequence). V was pared by 7 bases and J by 2 bases, with 12 bases between. The CDR3 consists of 13 residues. The DNA of the CDR3 is TGTGCCAGCACCCTGACTAGTCCCTACGAGCAGTACTTC. This encodes CASTLTSPYEQYF.

CDR3 in DNA: TGCGCCAGCAGTGAGTCGAACTCGTATGGAGGGGGCTACACCTTC. Amino acid sequence: CASSESNSYGGGYTF. The chain recombines TRBV10-2 with TRBJ1-2, with D unclear. Trimming stripped 0 bases from V and 8 bases from J, with 16 bases between. The V gene's germline CDR1 is WSHSY and CDR2 SAAADI. The CDR3 spans 15 residues.

The genes are TRBV13 and TRBJ2-2; D remains unclear. V was trimmed by 3 bases and J by 1 base, leaving 12 bases between them. Germline loops: CDR1 PRHDT, CDR2 FYEKMQ (reference sequence). This CDR3 contains 16 residues. The CDR3 bases are TGTGCCAGCAGCTTGGTGGCCAGGCAGAACACCGGGGAGCTGTTTTTT. As protein: CASSLVARQNTGELFF.

Comment on this clone: Within the sample, other DNA sequences also encode this same CDR3. The rearrangement uses TRBV27 and TRBJ1-1; D is unclear. V lost 3 bases, J lost 2 bases, and 7 bases lay in between. In germline, CDR1 is MNHEY, CDR2 SMNVEV (reference sequence). CDR3 length: 13 residues. In DNA form, the CDR3 reads TGTGCCAGCAGTTTCCGGGGTAACACTGAAGCTTTCTTT. Protein: CASSFRGNTEAFF.

The chain is built from TRBV28 and TRBJ1-5, with a possible D match to TRBD1 (5 bases). CDR1 and CDR2 from the germline V gene are MDHEN and SYDVKM. The V end was cut by 5 bases, the J end by 2 bases, with 13 bases between. The CDR3 covers 15 residues. The CDR3 DNA follows: TGTGCCAGCAGTGGCCAAGGGGAAGGCAATCAGCCCCAGCATTTT. Translating gives CASSGQGEGNQPQHF.